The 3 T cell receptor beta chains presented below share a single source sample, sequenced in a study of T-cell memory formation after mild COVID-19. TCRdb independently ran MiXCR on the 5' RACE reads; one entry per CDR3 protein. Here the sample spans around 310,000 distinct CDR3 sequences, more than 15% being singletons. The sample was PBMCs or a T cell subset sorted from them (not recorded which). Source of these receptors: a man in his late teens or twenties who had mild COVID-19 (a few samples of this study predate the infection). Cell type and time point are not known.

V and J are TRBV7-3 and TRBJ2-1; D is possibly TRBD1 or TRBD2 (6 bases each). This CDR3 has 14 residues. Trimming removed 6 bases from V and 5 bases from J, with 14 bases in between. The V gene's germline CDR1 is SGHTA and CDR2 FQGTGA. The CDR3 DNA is TGTGCCAGCAGAAAGGGGGGACTTAACAATGAGCAGTTCTTC. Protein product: CASRKGGLNNEQFF.

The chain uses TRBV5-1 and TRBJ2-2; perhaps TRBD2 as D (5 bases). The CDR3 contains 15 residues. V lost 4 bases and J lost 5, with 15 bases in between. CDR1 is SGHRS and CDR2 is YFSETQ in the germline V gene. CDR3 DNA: TGCGCCAGCAGCATGGACTTTTTTGCAACCGGGGAGCTGTTTTTT. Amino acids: CASSMDFFATGELFF. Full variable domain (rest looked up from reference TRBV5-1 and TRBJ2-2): KAGVTQTPRYLIKTRGQQVTLSCSPISGHRSVSWYQQTPGQGLQFLFEYFSETQRNKGNFPGRFSGRQFSNSRSEMNVSTLELGDSALYLCASSMDFFATGELFFGEGSRLTVL.

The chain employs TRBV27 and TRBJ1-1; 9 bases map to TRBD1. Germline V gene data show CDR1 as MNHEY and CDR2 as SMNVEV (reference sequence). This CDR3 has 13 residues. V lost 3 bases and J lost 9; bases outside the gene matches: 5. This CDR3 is CASSFRGQGKAFF. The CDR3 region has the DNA TGTGCCAGCAGTTTCCGAGGACAGGGGAAAGCTTTCTTT.